The 8 T cell receptor beta chains listed next were all sequenced from one sample in a study of blood T cells in healthy people across ages. The authors ran a second PCR of about 6 to 11 cycles using a sample-barcoded 5' primer and a J-beta primer mix. Each CDR3 protein is one row after TCRdb ran MiXCR on the 5' RACE reads. The table includes roughly 700,000 distinct CDR3 sequences, about 25% detected once. This sample was also put to use in a study of T cells of mothers and their children.

The specimen sequenced was blood. These receptors all stem from a boy under 18 in good health.

This clonotype was counted once. The chain has TRBV12-3 or TRBV12-4 and TRBJ2-5; no definite D call. V lost 5 bases to trimming and J lost 4 bases, with 14 bases between them. The CDR3 has 14 residues. This chain's CDR3 is CASSPVPVGETQYF. For the CDR3, the DNA is TGTGCCAGCAGTCCAGTCCCAGTAGGAGAGACCCAGTACTTC.

The chain carries TRBV28 and TRBJ2-5; unclear D gene. The J call may be wrong; the DNA end is better matched by TRBJ2-1. This CDR3 has 14 residues. Germline CDR1 is MDHEN and CDR2 is SYDVKM. CDR3 sequence reads: CASSLATSSWKQFF. The CDR3 nucleotides read TGTGCCAGCAGTTTAGCAACCTCTTCGTGGAAACAGTTCTTC.

The chain joins TRBV7-9 to TRBJ1-1; 7 bases are a match to TRBD1. V gave up 6 bases and J gave up 0 bases; unmatched junction bases: 7. Germline V CDR1 and CDR2: SEHNR, FQNEAQ (reference sequence). The CDR3 is 15 residues long. The CDR3 loop is CASRDRVLMNTEAFF. CDR3 coding DNA: TGTGCCAGCAGAGACAGGGTCCTAATGAACACTGAAGCTTTCTTT.

This clonotype was observed a few times. The chain links TRBV27 to TRBJ1-6; unclear D gene. The CDR3 runs 14 residues. Germline CDR1 MNHEY, CDR2 SMNVEV (reference sequence). V was pared by 2 bases and J by 6 bases, with 8 bases between. CDR3 nucleotides: TGTGCCAGCAGTTTACGTGGAGTTAATTCACCCCTCCACTTT. Its translation: CASSLRGVNSPLHF.

The CDR3 nucleotides read TGCGCCAGCAGCTCCACTAGCGGGGGGCCCCAAGAGACCCAGTACTTC. Translation gives CASSSTSGGPQETQYF. The genes are TRBV5-1 and TRBJ2-5; 12 bases align to TRBD2. The CDR3 loop spans 16 amino acids. J lost 1 base, V lost 3 bases, and 4 bases had no gene match. Germline V CDR1 and CDR2: SGHRS, YFSETQ.

The chain uses TRBV2 and TRBJ2-5, with TRBD2 matching over 8 bases. Germline values: CDR1 SNHLY, CDR2 FYNNEI. The CDR3 totals 14 residues. J lost 7 bases, V lost 8 bases, and 12 bases had no gene match. The CDR3 coding sequence is TGTGCCAGCCGAAGCGTCCTAGCGGGCGGGACCCAGTACTTC. Protein sequence: CASRSVLAGGTQYF.

The chain combines TRBV3-1 with TRBJ2-4, with D perhaps TRBD1 (6 bases). Germline V gene data show CDR1 as LGHDT and CDR2 as YNNKEL (reference sequence). The CDR3 is made up of 12 amino acids. Trimming took 1 base from V and 8 from J, leaving 6 bases between them. The CDR3 here is CASSQAGDIQYF. The CDR3 nucleotides are TGTGCCAGCAGCCAAGCAGGGGACATTCAGTACTTC.

This sequence joins TRBV28 and TRBJ1-4, with D perhaps TRBD1 (6 bases). From germline, CDR1 is MDHEN and CDR2 SYDVKM. The CDR3 length is 15 residues. V shed 6 bases and J shed 4 bases, with 15 bases lying between them. The CDR3 reads CASSQLQGGNEKLFF. CDR3 coding DNA: TGTGCCAGCAGCCAACTACAGGGAGGTAATGAAAAACTGTTTTTT.